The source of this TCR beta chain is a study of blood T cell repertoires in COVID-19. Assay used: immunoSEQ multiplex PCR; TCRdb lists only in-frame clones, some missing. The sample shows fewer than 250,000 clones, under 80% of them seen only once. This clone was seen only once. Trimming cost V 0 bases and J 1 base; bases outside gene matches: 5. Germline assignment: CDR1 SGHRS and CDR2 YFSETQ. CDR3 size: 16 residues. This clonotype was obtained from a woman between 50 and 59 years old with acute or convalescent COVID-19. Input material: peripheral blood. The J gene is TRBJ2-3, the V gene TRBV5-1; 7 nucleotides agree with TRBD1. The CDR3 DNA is TGCGCCAGCAGCTTGGTGCCAGGACAGGGCACAGATACGCAGTATTTT. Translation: CASSLVPGQGTDTQYF.